This TCR beta chain stems from a study of blood T cells in healthy people across ages. Study results and limitations: From one million sequenced T cells, diversity estimates were lower bounds. Unsorted PBMCs prevented conclusive naive versus antigen-experienced comparison.

Primed by a sample-barcoded 5' primer and a J-beta primer mix, a second PCR proceeded for about 7 to 11 cycles. Each cDNA molecule received a tag from a template-switch adaptor that had 12 random nucleotides. From the 5' RACE reads, TCRdb called clonotypes with MiXCR, one entry per CDR3 protein. The sample gives about 1,400,000 distinct CDR3 sequences, about 40% of which show up once; roughly 7.7% is in the top ten. This clonotype was seen only a few times. The antigen remains undetermined. The CDR3 sequence is 16 residues long. V lost 4 bases and J lost 1; bases outside the gene matches: 7. Germline values: CDR1 SGHRS, CDR2 YFSETQ.

The rearrangement uses TRBV5-1 and TRBJ2-3; 9 positions match TRBD2. The clonotype originates from a woman between 18 and 30 years old in good health. Sequencing was carried out using blood. CDR3 loop: CASSTGLARGTDTQYF. The CDR3 nucleotides read TGCGCCAGCAGCACCGGACTAGCGAGGGGCACAGATACGCAGTATTTT.